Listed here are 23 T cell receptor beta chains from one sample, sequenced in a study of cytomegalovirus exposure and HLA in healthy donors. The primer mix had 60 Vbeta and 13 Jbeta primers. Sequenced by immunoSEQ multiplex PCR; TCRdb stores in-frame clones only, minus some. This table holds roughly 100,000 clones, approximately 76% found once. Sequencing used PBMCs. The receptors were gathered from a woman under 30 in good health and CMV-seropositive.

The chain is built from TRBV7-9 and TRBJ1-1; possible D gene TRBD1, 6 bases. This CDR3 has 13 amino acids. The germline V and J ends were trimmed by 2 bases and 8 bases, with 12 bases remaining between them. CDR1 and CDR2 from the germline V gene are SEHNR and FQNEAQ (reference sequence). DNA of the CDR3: TGTGCCAGCAGCTTATCCGGGGGGCGAGAAGCTTTCTTT. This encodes CASSLSGGREAFF.

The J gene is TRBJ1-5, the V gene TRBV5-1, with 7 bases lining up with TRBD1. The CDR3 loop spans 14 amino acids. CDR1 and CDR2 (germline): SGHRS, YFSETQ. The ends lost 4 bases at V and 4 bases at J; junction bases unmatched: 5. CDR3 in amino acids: CASSHTGANQPQHF. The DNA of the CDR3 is TGCGCCAGCAGCCATACAGGGGCTAATCAGCCCCAGCATTTT.

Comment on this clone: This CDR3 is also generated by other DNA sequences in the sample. The DNA for the CDR3 is TGTGCCAGCACCCGAGAGGGCACTGAAGCTTTCTTT. This sequence encodes CASTREGTEAFF. V usage is TRBV6-5 and J usage is TRBJ1-1; D unresolved. Germline V CDR1 and CDR2: MNHEY, SVGAGI. The CDR3 runs 12 residues. The V end was cut by 7 bases, the J end by 4 bases, with 10 bases between.

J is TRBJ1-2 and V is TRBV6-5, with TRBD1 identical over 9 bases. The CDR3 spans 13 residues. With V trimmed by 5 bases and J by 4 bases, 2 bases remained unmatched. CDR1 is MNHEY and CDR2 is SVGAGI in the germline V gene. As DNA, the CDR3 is TGTGCCAGCAGTACAGGGGGCGGCTATGGCTACACCTTC. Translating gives CASSTGGGYGYTF.

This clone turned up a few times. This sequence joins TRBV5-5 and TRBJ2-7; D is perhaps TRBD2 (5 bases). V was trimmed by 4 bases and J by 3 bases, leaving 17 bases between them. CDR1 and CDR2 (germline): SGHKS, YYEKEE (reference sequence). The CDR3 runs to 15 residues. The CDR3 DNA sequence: TGTGCCAGCAGCGCGGCCGGGCCTAGCATCTACGAGCAGTACTTC. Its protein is CASSAAGPSIYEQYF. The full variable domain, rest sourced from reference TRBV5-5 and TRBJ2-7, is DAGVTQSPTHLIKTRGQQVTLRCSPISGHKSVSWYQQVLGQGPQFIFQYYEKEERGRGNFPDRFSARQFPNYSSELNVNALLLGDSALYLCASSAAGPSIYEQYFGPGTRLTVT.

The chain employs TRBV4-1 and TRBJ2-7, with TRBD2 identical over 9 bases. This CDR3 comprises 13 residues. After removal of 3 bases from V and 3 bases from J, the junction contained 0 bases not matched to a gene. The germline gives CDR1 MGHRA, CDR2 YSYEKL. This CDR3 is CASSQTSGYEQYF. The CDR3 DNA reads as TGCGCCAGCAGCCAGACTAGCGGCTACGAGCAGTACTTC.

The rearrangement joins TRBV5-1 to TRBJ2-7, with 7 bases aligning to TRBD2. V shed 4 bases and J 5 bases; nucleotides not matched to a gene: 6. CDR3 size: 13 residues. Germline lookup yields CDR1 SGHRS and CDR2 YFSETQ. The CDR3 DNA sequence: TGCGCCAGCAGCCCTCCTAGCGGAAACGAGCAGTACTTC. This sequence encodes CASSPPSGNEQYF.

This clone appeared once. CDR3 sequence: CASSVDRYSGNTIYF. The CDR3 nucleotides read TGTGCCAGCAGCGTGGACAGGTACTCTGGAAACACCATATATTTT. This sequence joins TRBV5-4 and TRBJ1-3; 7 bases fit TRBD1. Germline assignment: CDR1 SGHNT and CDR2 YYREEE (reference sequence). The length of the CDR3 is 15 residues. Unmatched junction bases numbered 4, after V lost 4 bases and J lost 0 bases.

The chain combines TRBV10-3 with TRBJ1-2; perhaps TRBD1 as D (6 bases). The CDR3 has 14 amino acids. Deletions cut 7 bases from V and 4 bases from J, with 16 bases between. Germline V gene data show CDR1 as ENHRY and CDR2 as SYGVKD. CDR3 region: CAITKGVDIYGYTF. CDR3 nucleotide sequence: TGTGCCATCACTAAGGGGGTTGATATCTATGGCTACACCTTC.

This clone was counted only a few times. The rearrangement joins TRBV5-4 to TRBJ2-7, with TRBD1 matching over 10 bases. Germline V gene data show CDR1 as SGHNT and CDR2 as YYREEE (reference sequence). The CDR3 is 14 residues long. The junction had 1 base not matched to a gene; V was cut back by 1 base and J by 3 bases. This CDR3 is CASSLWTGGYEQYF. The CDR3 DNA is TGTGCCAGCAGCTTGTGGACAGGGGGCTACGAGCAGTACTTC.

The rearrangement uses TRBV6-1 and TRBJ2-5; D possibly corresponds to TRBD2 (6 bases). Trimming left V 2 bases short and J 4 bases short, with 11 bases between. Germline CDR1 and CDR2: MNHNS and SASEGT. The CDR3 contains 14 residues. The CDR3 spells CASSERGRRETQYF. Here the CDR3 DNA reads TGTGCCAGCAGTGAACGTGGGAGGCGAGAGACCCAGTACTTC.

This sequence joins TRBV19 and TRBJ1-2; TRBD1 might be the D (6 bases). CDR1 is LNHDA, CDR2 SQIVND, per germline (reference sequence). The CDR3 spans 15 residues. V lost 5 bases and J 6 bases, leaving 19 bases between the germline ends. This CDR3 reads CASSFYYRVLNGYTF. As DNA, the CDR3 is TGTGCCAGTAGTTTCTACTACAGGGTGCTGAATGGCTACACCTTC. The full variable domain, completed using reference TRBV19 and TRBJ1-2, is DGGITQSPKYLFRKEGQNVTLSCEQNLNHDAMYWYRQDPGQGLRLIYYSQIVNDFQKGDIAEGYSVSREKKESFPLTVTSAQKNPTAFYLCASSFYYRVLNGYTFGSGTRLTVV.

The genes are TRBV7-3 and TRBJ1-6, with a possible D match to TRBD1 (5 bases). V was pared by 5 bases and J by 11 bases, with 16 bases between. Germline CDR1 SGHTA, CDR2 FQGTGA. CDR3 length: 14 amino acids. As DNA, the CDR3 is TGTGCCAGCAGCGCCGTCTACCCGGGGGCACCCCTCCACTTT. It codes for CASSAVYPGAPLHF.

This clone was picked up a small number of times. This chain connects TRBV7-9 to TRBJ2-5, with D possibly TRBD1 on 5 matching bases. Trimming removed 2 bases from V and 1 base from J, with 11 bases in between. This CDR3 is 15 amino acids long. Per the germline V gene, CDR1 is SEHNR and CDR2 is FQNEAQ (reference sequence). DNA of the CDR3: TGTGCCAGCAGCTTAATGACAACAGGCCAAGAGACCCAGTACTTC. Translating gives CASSLMTTGQETQYF. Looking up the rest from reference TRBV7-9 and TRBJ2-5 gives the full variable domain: DTGVSQNPRHKITKRGQNVTFRCDPISEHNRLYWYRQTLGQGPEFLTYFQNEAQLEKSRLLSDRFSAERPKGSFSTLEIQRTEQGDSAMYLCASSLMTTGQETQYFGPGTRLLVL.

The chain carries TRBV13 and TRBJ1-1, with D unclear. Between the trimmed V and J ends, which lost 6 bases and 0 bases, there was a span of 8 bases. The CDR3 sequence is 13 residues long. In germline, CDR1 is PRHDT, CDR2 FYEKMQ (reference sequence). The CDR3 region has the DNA TGTGCCAGCAGATCGGGATTGAACACTGAAGCTTTCTTT. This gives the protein CASRSGLNTEAFF.

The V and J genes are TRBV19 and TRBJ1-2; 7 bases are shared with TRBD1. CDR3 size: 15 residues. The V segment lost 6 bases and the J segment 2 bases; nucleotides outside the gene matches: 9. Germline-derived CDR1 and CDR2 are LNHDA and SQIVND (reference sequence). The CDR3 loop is CASRVEGTVNYGYTF. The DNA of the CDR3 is TGTGCCAGTAGAGTTGAAGGGACAGTAAACTATGGCTACACCTTC.

The CDR3, as DNA: TGTGCCAGCAGAGCCAGGACTAGCGGGAGTTACAATGAGCAGTTCTTC. Translation: CASRARTSGSYNEQFF. The rearrangement joins TRBV5-6 to TRBJ2-1; TRBD2 matches 13 bases. The germline gives CDR1 SGHDT, CDR2 YYEEEE. The CDR3 covers 16 residues. Trimming took 5 bases from V and 4 from J; bases not matched to a gene: 6. The full variable domain, with the rest looked up from reference TRBV5-6 and TRBJ2-1, is DAGVTQSPTHLIKTRGQQVTLRCSPKSGHDTVSWYQQALGQGPQFIFQYYEEEERQRGNFPDRFSGHQFPNYSSELNVNALLLGDSALYLCASRARTSGSYNEQFFGPGTRLTVL.

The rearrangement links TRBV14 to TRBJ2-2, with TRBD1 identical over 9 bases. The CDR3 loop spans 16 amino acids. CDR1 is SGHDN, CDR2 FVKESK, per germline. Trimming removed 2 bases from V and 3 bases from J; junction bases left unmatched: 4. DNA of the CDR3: TGTGCCAGCAGCCAAACAGGGGGCGCGTACACCGGGGAGCTGTTTTTT. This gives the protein CASSQTGGAYTGELFF. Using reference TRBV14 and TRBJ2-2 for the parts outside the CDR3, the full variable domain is EAGVTQFPSHSVIEKGQTVTLRCDPISGHDNLYWYRRVMGKEIKFLLHFVKESKQDESGMPNNRFLAERTGGTYSTLKVQPAELEDSGVYFCASSQTGGAYTGELFFGEGSRLTVL.

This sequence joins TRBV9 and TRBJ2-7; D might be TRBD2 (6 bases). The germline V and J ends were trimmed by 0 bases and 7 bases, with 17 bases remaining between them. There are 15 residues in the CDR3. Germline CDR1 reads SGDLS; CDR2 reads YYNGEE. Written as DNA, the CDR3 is TGTGCCAGCAGCGTAGGACCTCTAGCGAATTGGGAGCAGTACTTC. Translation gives CASSVGPLANWEQYF. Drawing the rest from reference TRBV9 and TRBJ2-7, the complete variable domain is DSGVTQTPKHLITATGQRVTLRCSPRSGDLSVYWYQQSLDQGLQFLIQYYNGEERAKGNILERFSAQQFPDLHSELNLSSLELGDSALYFCASSVGPLANWEQYFGPGTRLTVT.

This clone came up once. The CDR3 sequence is CAWSGDRFSTDTQYF. The CDR3 region has the DNA TGTGCCTGGAGTGGCGACAGATTCAGCACAGATACGCAGTATTTT. J is TRBJ2-3 and V is TRBV30; D might be TRBD1 (5 bases). V was trimmed by 1 base and J by 0 bases, leaving 11 bases between them. CDR1 and CDR2 (germline): GTSNPN, SVGIG (reference sequence). The CDR3 contains 15 residues.

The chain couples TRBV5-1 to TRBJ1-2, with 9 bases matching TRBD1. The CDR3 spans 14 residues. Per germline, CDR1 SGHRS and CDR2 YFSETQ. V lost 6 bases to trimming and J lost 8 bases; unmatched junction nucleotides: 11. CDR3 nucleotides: TGCGCCAGCACCAACACGGACAGGGGCGGAGGCTACACCTTC. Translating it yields CASTNTDRGGGYTF.

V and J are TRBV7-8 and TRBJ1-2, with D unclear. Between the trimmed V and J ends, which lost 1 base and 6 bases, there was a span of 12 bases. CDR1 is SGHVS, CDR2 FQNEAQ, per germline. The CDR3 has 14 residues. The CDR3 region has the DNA TGTGCCAGCAGCTTAGGAATGCTGGCGGATGGCTACACCTTC. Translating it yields CASSLGMLADGYTF.

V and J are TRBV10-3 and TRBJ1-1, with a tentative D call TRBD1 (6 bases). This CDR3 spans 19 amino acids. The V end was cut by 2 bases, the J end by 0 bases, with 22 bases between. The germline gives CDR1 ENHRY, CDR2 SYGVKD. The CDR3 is CAISEVLRGEGGVNTEAFF. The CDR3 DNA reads TGTGCCATCAGTGAGGTATTAAGGGGGGAGGGAGGCGTGAACACTGAAGCTTTCTTT.